The 26 T cell receptor beta chains reported below all come from one sample, sequenced in a study of blood T cell repertoires in COVID-19. Some clones are missing from TCRdb's copy, which holds only in-frame ones; the method was immunoSEQ multiplex PCR. The table has about 180,000 clones, about 88% seen once; the top ten hold 1.5% to 2%. The sequencing sample was made of peripheral blood. Every receptor here comes from a man between 18 and 35 years old who had recovered from COVID-19.

The chain links TRBV6-6 to TRBJ2-7; the D gene is possibly TRBD2 (5 bases). Germline V CDR1 and CDR2: MNHNY, SVGAGI (reference sequence). Trimming left V 8 bases short and J 5 bases short, with 13 bases between. The CDR3 consists of 12 residues. The CDR3, as DNA: TGTGCCAGCGATGATAGCGCGCACGAGCAGTACTTC. It yields the protein CASDDSAHEQYF.

The chain combines TRBV7-2 with TRBJ2-7; D is perhaps TRBD2 (6 bases). V gave up 6 bases and J gave up 4 bases, with 13 bases separating them. Germline V gene sequence: CDR1 SGHTA, CDR2 FQGNSA. This CDR3 has 13 amino acids. This CDR3 is CASRSGLGYEQYF. The CDR3 DNA is TGTGCCAGCAGGTCGGGACTGGGGTACGAGCAGTACTTC.

J is TRBJ2-7 and V is TRBV6-2 or TRBV6-3, with D maybe TRBD2 (5 bases). Germline-derived CDR1 and CDR2 are MNHEY and SVGEGT. Trimming left V 8 bases short and J 5 bases short, with 16 bases between. The CDR3 sequence is 13 residues long. CDR3: CASGLPREHEQYF. As DNA, the CDR3 is TGTGCCAGCGGTTTACCGAGGGAGCACGAGCAGTACTTC.

V gene TRBV5-1 combines with J gene TRBJ2-7; the D gene is possibly TRBD1 (5 bases). Germline V lookup: CDR1 SGHRS, CDR2 YFSETQ. The CDR3 is 13 residues long. The ends were cut back, 6 bases at V and 5 bases at J, with 15 bases in the middle. For the CDR3, the DNA is TGCGCCAGCACCAAGGGGTCTTACCACGAGCAGTACTTC. Translating gives CASTKGSYHEQYF. The variable domain in full, with the rest retrieved from reference TRBV5-1 and TRBJ2-7, is KAGVTQTPRYLIKTRGQQVTLSCSPISGHRSVSWYQQTPGQGLQFLFEYFSETQRNKGNFPGRFSGRQFSNSRSEMNVSTLELGDSALYLCASTKGSYHEQYFGPGTRLTVT.

The V gene is TRBV28, the J gene TRBJ2-1; the match to TRBD2 covers 8 bases. Trimming at V came to 1 base and at J to 5 bases, leaving 4 bases not matched to a gene. This CDR3 spans 15 amino acids. CDR1 and CDR2 (germline): MDHEN, SYDVKM. The CDR3 bases are TGTGCCAGCAGTTTATCCACTAGCGGCGACAATGAGCAGTTCTTC. Residues: CASSLSTSGDNEQFF. Full variable domain (outside the CDR3, taken from reference TRBV28 and TRBJ2-1): DVKVTQSSRYLVKRTGEKVFLECVQDMDHENMFWYRQDPGLGLRLIYFSYDVKMKEKGDIPEGYSVSREKKERFSLILESASTNQTSMYLCASSLSTSGDNEQFFGPGTRLTVL.

This clone was seen once. CDR3 protein: CASSLEGGQGGDGAFF. In DNA form, the CDR3 reads TGTGCCAGCAGCTTAGAAGGGGGACAGGGGGGTGATGGAGCTTTCTTT. The chain has TRBV11-2 and TRBJ1-1; 11 bases agree with TRBD1. The trim removed 0 bases at V and 10 bases at J, leaving 10 bases unmatched. The CDR3 covers 16 residues. Germline CDR1 SGHAT, CDR2 FQNNGV.

This clone was recorded once. This rearrangement joins TRBV5-4 to TRBJ1-1, with unresolved D. The CDR3 extends over 11 amino acids. CDR1 and CDR2 (germline): SGHNT, YYREEE (reference sequence). With 4 bases removed from V and 2 bases from J, the gap between germline ends came to 3 bases. DNA of the CDR3: TGTGCCAGCAGCCTCAACACTGAAGCTTTCTTT. It is translated as CASSLNTEAFF.

The chain combines TRBV5-5 with TRBJ2-3; 7 nucleotides match TRBD2. V dropped 4 bases and J dropped 2; count of bases not matched to a gene: 7. The germline gives CDR1 SGHKS, CDR2 YYEKEE (reference sequence). This CDR3 region has 15 residues. The CDR3 here is CASSHTSASTDTQYF. As DNA, the CDR3 is TGTGCCAGCAGCCATACTAGCGCATCCACAGATACGCAGTATTTT.

This clone has only one observation. The rearrangement joins TRBV25-1 to TRBJ2-7; D is ambiguous. The CDR3 contains 14 residues. The V end was cut by 1 base, the J end by 2 bases, with 9 bases between. Looked up from germline, CDR1 is MGHDK and CDR2 is SYGVNS. CDR3 in DNA: TGTGCCAGCAGTGAATCCGGTTCCCCCTACGAGCAGTACTTC. This translates into CASSESGSPYEQYF.

The V gene is TRBV28, the J gene TRBJ1-6; 8 nucleotides align to TRBD1. V trimming: 6 bases; J trimming: 5 bases; junction bases outside the gene matches: 6. CDR1 is MDHEN and CDR2 is SYDVKM in the germline V gene. This CDR3 spans 15 amino acids. The CDR3 loop is CASRERTGNNSPLHF. CDR3 sequence (DNA): TGTGCCAGCAGGGAAAGGACAGGGAATAATTCACCCCTCCACTTT.

The V and J genes are TRBV27 and TRBJ2-7; possible D gene TRBD1, 6 bases. This CDR3 spans 14 amino acids. V was shortened by 6 bases and J by 0 bases, with 12 bases between the two germline ends. Germline CDR1 and CDR2: MNHEY and SMNVEV (reference sequence). The CDR3 DNA is TGTGCCAGCAGCATAGACAGGAACTCCTACGAGCAGTACTTC. Translating it yields CASSIDRNSYEQYF.

The rearrangement uses TRBV2 and TRBJ1-6, with D possibly matching TRBD1 (5 bases). CDR1 and CDR2 from the germline V gene are SNHLY and FYNNEI. The CDR3 totals 18 residues. V was trimmed by 5 bases and J by 0 bases, leaving 17 bases between them. The CDR3 DNA follows: TGTGCCAGCAGTTCCCTCATGGGACTGTACTCCTATAATTCACCCCTCCACTTT. The encoded protein is CASSSLMGLYSYNSPLHF.

The V gene is TRBV4-2, the J gene TRBJ2-1; the match to TRBD2 covers 11 bases. CDR3 length: 21 amino acids. J lost 4 bases, V lost 3 bases, and 20 bases had no gene match. CDR1 is LGHNA, CDR2 YNFKEQ, per germline. This chain's CDR3 is CASSHQRVLAGEAVAYNEQFF. DNA of the CDR3: TGTGCCAGCAGCCACCAAAGGGTACTAGCGGGAGAAGCTGTTGCGTACAATGAGCAGTTCTTC.

The rearrangement links TRBV27 to TRBJ2-2; D is perhaps TRBD2 (6 bases). V was pared by 5 bases and J by 7 bases, with 14 bases between. In germline, CDR1 is MNHEY, CDR2 SMNVEV (reference sequence). CDR3 length equals 14 residues. The CDR3 nucleotides read TGTGCCAGCAGTCTTCGAGCGGGCATCGGGGAGCTGTTTTTT. It translates to CASSLRAGIGELFF.

The V gene is TRBV6-2 or TRBV6-3, the J gene TRBJ2-1, with 10 nucleotides matching TRBD2. After removal of 6 bases from V and 9 bases from J, the junction contained 11 bases not matched to a gene. This CDR3 has 15 residues. Germline V CDR1 and CDR2: MNHEY, SVGEGT. The DNA of the CDR3 is TGTGCCAGCAGCTGGGTAGCGGGAGGAAATAGTGAGCAGTTCTTC. This encodes CASSWVAGGNSEQFF.

V and J are TRBV19 and TRBJ1-2; 9 positions agree with TRBD1. The CDR3 runs 21 residues. The J segment lost 4 bases and the V segment lost 0 bases, leaving 21 bases of the junction unmatched. The germline CDR1 and CDR2 sequences are LNHDA and SQIVND (reference sequence). The CDR3 DNA reads TGTGCCAGTAGTATAGATCACGATAGGTGGACAGGGGTGGGGCAAGCCTATGGCTACACCTTC. Its protein product is CASSIDHDRWTGVGQAYGYTF.

V and J are TRBV5-1 and TRBJ1-1; maybe TRBD1 (5 bases). Trimming took off 7 bases at V and 1 base at J, with 14 bases between the two ends. Germline V gene sequence: CDR1 SGHRS, CDR2 YFSETQ. The CDR3 covers 14 residues. The CDR3 region is CASGGETQNTEAFF. The DNA of the CDR3 is TGCGCCAGCGGGGGGGAGACTCAGAACACTGAAGCTTTCTTT. The variable domain in full, with the rest retrieved from reference TRBV5-1 and TRBJ1-1, is KAGVTQTPRYLIKTRGQQVTLSCSPISGHRSVSWYQQTPGQGLQFLFEYFSETQRNKGNFPGRFSGRQFSNSRSEMNVSTLELGDSALYLCASGGETQNTEAFFGQGTRLTVV.

The chain links TRBV2 to TRBJ1-2; the D gene is possibly TRBD1 (6 bases). The CDR3 is 14 amino acids. The ends were cut back, 8 bases at V and 5 bases at J, with 18 bases in the middle. CDR1 and CDR2 from the germline V gene are SNHLY and FYNNEI. The CDR3 protein is CASGGRGIGYGYTF. In DNA form, the CDR3 reads TGTGCCAGCGGGGGCCGAGGGATAGGGTATGGCTACACCTTC.

In this sample, this clone turned up a few times. V usage is TRBV10-3 and J usage is TRBJ1-3; the match to TRBD1 covers 10 bases. CDR1 is ENHRY and CDR2 is SYGVKD in the germline V gene. V gave up 5 bases and J gave up 4 bases; unmatched junction bases: 11. This CDR3 spans 17 amino acids. CDR3 sequence (DNA): TGTGCCATCAGTAAGGGACAGGGGTCTTTGTCGGGAAACACCATATATTTT. This translates into CAISKGQGSLSGNTIYF.

The chain links TRBV7-2 to TRBJ1-6, with 10 nucleotides matching TRBD1. CDR1 and CDR2 (germline): SGHTA, FQGNSA. V dropped 1 base and J dropped 10; count of bases not matched to a gene: 4. This CDR3 is 15 amino acids long. This chain's CDR3 is CASSLGGTGDSPLHF. The CDR3, as DNA: TGTGCCAGCAGCTTAGGAGGGACAGGGGACTCACCCCTCCACTTT.

The rearrangement links TRBV29-1 to TRBJ2-7; 14 bases fit TRBD2. The CDR3 is 14 residues long. Trimming cost V 6 bases and J 2 bases; bases outside gene matches: 3. Germline CDR1 is SQVTM and CDR2 is ANQGSEA. The CDR3 protein is CSVTTSGRAYEQYF. Here the CDR3 DNA reads TGCAGCGTAACGACTAGCGGGAGGGCCTACGAGCAGTACTTC.

The chain joins TRBV28 to TRBJ2-3; a possible D gene is TRBD1 (5 bases). The germline V gene encodes CDR1 MDHEN and CDR2 SYDVKM. The CDR3 contains 15 residues. Trimming removed 1 base at V and 2 bases at J, with 10 bases between. CDR3 sequence reads: CASSLSGYHTDTQYF. The CDR3 DNA sequence: TGTGCCAGCAGTTTATCAGGGTACCACACAGATACGCAGTATTTT.

The rearrangement uses TRBV3-1 (or the pseudogene TRBV3-2) and TRBJ2-3; D is unclear. CDR1 LGHDT and CDR2 YNNKEL come from the germline V gene (reference sequence). This CDR3 has 13 residues. V dropped 5 bases and J dropped 1 base, with 7 bases sitting between them. The CDR3 loop is CASSYLGTDTQYF. CDR3 sequence (DNA): TGTGCCAGCAGCTATCTCGGCACAGATACGCAGTATTTT.

This chain connects TRBV7-2 to TRBJ2-2; D remains ambiguous. Germline V gene sequence: CDR1 SGHTA, CDR2 FQGNSA. This CDR3 has 14 residues. The V end was cut by 5 bases, the J end by 0 bases, with 7 bases between. In DNA form, the CDR3 reads TGTGCCAGCAGCCCTGAGGCGAACACCGGGGAGCTGTTTTTT. Its protein is CASSPEANTGELFF.

This chain links TRBV6-1 with TRBJ1-4; TRBD1 matches 9 bases. The V segment lost 3 bases and the J segment 4 bases; nucleotides outside the gene matches: 3. The germline CDR1 and CDR2 sequences are MNHNS and SASEGT. The CDR3 contains 15 residues. In DNA, the CDR3 is TGTGCCAGCAGTGAGGGACAGGGATTTAATGAAAAACTGTTTTTT. Its translation is CASSEGQGFNEKLFF.

The J gene is TRBJ2-5, the V gene TRBV10-3; 11 bases are shared with TRBD2. The germline CDR1 and CDR2 sequences are ENHRY and SYGVKD. The length of the CDR3 is 18 residues. The V and J ends lost 2 bases and 4 bases, in that order; junction bases with no gene match: 12. The CDR3 DNA follows: TGTGCCATCAGTGAGCGGGGCGGACTAGCGGGCCTGGGAGAGACCCAGTACTTC. Its translation: CAISERGGLAGLGETQYF.